This record looks at one T cell receptor beta chain sequence and its context. The target antigen is unknown. The data originate from a study of shared clonotypes between healthy human individuals. Study-level results: Sample collection involved blood only; tissue repertoires are likely different. Generally, estimated richness proved larger in naive subsets than it did in memory subsets. Sorted-subset sequencing, rarefaction showed, was incomplete despite large depth.

Adults of Caucasian background living in Nashville, Tennessee made up all donors. Germline V lookup: CDR1 SGHAT, CDR2 FQNNGV. This CDR3 comprises 11 residues. V lost 5 bases, J lost 3 bases, and 5 bases lay in between. Libraries were prepared by immunoSEQ multiplex PCR; TCRdb keeps only in-frame clonotypes and omits some of them. The profile shows millions of clones, 95% of them singletons. The clonotype originates from a man aged 18 to 30 in good health. The V gene is TRBV11-2, the J gene TRBJ2-7; no clear D. Input material: naive CD4+ T cells sorted from blood. As for subset: CD45RA+ positively selected. The CDR3 DNA reads TGTGCCAGCAGCCAACACTACGAGCAGTACTTC. Translating gives CASSQHYEQYF.